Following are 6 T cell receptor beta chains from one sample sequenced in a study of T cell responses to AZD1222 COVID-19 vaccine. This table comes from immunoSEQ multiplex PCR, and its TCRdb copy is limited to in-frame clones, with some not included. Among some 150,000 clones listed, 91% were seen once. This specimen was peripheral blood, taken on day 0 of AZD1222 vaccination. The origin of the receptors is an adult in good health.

The CDR3 loop reads CASSFRGRNSPLHF. The CDR3 DNA reads as TGTGCCAGCAGCTTCAGGGGTCGAAATTCACCCCTCCACTTT. The rearrangement links TRBV13 to TRBJ1-6; the D gene is possibly TRBD1 (6 bases). The CDR3 is 14 residues long. V lost 3 bases to trimming and J lost 7 bases, with 10 bases between them. Germline CDR1 reads PRHDT; CDR2 reads FYEKMQ (reference sequence).

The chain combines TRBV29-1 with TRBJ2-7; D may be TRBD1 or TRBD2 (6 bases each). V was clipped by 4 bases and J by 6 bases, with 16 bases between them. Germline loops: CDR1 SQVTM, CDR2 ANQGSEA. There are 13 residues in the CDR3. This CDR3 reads CSVGQTGAGEQYF. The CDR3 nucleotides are TGCAGCGTTGGCCAAACGGGGGCGGGCGAGCAGTACTTC.

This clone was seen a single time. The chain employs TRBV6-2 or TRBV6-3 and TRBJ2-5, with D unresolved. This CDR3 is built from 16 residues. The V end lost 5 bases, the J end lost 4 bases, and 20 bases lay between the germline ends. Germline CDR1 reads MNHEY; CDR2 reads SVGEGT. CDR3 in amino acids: CASSKDLAPVGETQYF. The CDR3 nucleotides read TGTGCCAGCAGTAAGGATTTAGCACCCGTAGGAGAGACCCAGTACTTC.

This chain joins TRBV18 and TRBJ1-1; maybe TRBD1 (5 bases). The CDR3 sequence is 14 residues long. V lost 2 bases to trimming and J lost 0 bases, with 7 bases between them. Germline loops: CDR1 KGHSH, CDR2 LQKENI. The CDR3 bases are TGTGCCAGCTCACCAGGAGGGGTGAACACTGAAGCTTTCTTT. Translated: CASSPGGVNTEAFF.

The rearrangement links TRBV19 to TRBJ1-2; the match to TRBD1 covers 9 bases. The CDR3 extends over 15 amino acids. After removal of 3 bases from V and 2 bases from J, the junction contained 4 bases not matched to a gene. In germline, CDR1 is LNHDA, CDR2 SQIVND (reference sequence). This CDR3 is CASSMGQGLNYGYTF. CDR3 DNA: TGTGCCAGTAGTATGGGACAGGGACTAAACTATGGCTACACCTTC.

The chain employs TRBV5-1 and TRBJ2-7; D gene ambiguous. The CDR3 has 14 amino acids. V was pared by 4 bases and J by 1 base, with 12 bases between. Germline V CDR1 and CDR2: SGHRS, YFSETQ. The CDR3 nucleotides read TGCGCCAGCAGCCCAGTCCCAGCTTCCTACGAGCAGTACTTC. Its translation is CASSPVPASYEQYF.